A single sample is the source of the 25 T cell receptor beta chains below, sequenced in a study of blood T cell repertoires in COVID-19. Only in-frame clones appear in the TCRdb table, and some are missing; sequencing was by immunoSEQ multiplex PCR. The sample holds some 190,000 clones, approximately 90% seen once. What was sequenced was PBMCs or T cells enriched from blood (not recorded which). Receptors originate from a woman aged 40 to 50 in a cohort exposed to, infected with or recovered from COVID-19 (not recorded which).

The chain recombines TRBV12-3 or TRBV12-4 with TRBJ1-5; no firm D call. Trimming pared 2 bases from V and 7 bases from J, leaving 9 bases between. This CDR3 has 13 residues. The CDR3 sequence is CASSLRGGQPQHF. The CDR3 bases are TGTGCCAGCAGTTTAAGAGGAGGGCAGCCCCAGCATTTT.

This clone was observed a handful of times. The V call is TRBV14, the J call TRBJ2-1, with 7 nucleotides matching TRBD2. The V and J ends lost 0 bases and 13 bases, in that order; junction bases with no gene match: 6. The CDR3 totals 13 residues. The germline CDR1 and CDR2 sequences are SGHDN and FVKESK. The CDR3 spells CASSQERGGSQFF. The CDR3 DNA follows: TGTGCCAGCAGCCAAGAAAGGGGAGGGTCTCAGTTCTTC.

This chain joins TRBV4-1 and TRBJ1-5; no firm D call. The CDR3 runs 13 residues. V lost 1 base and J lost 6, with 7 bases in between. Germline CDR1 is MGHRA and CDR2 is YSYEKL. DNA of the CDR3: TGCGCCAGCAGCCAAGTTTGGAGTCAGCCCCAGCATTTT. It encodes CASSQVWSQPQHF.

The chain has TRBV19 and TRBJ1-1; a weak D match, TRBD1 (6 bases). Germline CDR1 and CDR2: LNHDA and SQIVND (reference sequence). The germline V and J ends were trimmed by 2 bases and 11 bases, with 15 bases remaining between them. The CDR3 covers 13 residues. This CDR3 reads CASSIIGGADAFF. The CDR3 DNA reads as TGTGCCAGTAGTATAATAGGGGGGGCGGATGCTTTCTTT.

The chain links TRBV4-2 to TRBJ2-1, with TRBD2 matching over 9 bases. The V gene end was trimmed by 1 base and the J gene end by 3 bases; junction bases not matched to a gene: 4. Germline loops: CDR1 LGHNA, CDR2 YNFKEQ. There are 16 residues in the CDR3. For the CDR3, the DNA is TGTGCCAGCAGCCAAGGACTAGCGGATCTCTACAATGAGCAGTTCTTC. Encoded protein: CASSQGLADLYNEQFF.

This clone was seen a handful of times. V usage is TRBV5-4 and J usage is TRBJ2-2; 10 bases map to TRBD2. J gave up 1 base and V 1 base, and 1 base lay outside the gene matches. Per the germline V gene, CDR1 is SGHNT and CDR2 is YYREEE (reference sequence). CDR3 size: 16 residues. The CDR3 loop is CASSLPSGRNTGELFF. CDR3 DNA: TGTGCCAGCAGCTTGCCTAGCGGGAGGAACACCGGGGAGCTGTTTTTT.

The CDR3 DNA reads as TGTGCCAGCAGCTTGGGATGGCGGGAGTCGAATGAGCAGTTCTTC. Translated: CASSLGWRESNEQFF. The rearrangement links TRBV13 to TRBJ2-1, with 7 bases matching TRBD2. With V trimmed by 3 bases and J by 7 bases, 9 bases remained unmatched. This CDR3 is 15 amino acids long. The germline gives CDR1 PRHDT, CDR2 FYEKMQ (reference sequence). Full variable domain (rest looked up from reference TRBV13 and TRBJ2-1): AAGVIQSPRHLIKEKRETATLKCYPIPRHDTVYWYQQGPGQDPQFLISFYEKMQSDKGSIPDRFSAQQFSDYHSELNMSSLELGDSALYFCASSLGWRESNEQFFGPGTRLTVL.

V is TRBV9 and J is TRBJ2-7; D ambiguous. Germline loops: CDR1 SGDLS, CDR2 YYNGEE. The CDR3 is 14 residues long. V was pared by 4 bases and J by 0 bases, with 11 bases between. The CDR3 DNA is TGTGCCAGCAGCTCTGGTGAGTCCTCCTACGAGCAGTACTTC. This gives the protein CASSSGESSYEQYF.

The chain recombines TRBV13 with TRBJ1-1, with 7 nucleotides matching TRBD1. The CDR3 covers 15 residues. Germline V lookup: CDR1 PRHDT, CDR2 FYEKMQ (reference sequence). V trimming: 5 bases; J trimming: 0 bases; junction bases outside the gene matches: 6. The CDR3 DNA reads TGTGCCAGCAGCACCCGACAGGGATTGAACACTGAAGCTTTCTTT. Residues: CASSTRQGLNTEAFF.

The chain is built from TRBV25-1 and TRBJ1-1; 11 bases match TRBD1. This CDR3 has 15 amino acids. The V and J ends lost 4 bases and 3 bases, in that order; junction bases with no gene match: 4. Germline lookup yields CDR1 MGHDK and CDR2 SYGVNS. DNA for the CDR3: TGTGCCAGCAGTGGCCGGGACAGGGGGGACACTGAAGCTTTCTTT. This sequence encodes CASSGRDRGDTEAFF. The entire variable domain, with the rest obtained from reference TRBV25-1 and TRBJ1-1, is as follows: EADIYQTPRYLVIGTGKKITLECSQTMGHDKMYWYQQDPGMELHLIHYSYGVNSTEKGDLSSESTVSRIRTEHFPLTLESARPSHTSQYLCASSGRDRGDTEAFFGQGTRLTVV.

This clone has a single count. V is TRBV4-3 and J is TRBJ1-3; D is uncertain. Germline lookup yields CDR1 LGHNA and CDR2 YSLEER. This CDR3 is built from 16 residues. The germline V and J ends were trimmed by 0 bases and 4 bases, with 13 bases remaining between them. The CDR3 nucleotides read TGCGCCAGCAGCCAAGACCTCGGGAGGGTAGGAAACACCATATATTTT. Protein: CASSQDLGRVGNTIYF.

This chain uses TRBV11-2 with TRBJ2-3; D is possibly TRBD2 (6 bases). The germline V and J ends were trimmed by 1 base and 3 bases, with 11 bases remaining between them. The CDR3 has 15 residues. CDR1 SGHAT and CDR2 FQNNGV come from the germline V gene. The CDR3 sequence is CASSLGLRGTDTQYF. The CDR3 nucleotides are TGTGCCAGCAGCTTAGGACTGCGGGGAACAGATACGCAGTATTTT.

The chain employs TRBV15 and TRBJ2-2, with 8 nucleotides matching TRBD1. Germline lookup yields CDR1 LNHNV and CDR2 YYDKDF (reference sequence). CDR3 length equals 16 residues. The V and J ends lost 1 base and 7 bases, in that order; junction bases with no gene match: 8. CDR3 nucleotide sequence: TGTGCCACCAGCAGAGGGGGACAGGCGAGTGGCGGGGAGCTGTTTTTT. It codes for CATSRGGQASGGELFF.

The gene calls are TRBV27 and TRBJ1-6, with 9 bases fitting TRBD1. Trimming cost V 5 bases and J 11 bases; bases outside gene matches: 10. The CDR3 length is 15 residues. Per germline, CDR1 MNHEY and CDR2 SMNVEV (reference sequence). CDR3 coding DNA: TGTGCCAGCAGTCCGGGACAGGGATTGCAAACACCCCTCCACTTT. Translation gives CASSPGQGLQTPLHF.

The CDR3 nucleotides read TGTGCCACCAGTGATTTTTACGGAGGGAGCAATGAGCAGTTCTTC. This encodes CATSDFYGGSNEQFF. The gene calls are TRBV24-1 and TRBJ2-1; perhaps TRBD2 as D (6 bases). Trimming took 1 base from V and 6 from J, leaving 12 bases between them. This CDR3 contains 15 residues. Germline V lookup: CDR1 KGHDR, CDR2 SFDVKD.

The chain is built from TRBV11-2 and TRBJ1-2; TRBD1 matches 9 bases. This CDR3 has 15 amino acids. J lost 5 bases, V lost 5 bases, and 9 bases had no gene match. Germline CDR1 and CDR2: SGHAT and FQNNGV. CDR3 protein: CASSATTGGSYGYTF. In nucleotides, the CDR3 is TGTGCCAGCAGCGCCACAACAGGGGGCAGTTATGGCTACACCTTC. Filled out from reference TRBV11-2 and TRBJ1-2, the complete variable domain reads EAGVAQSPRYKIIEKRQSVAFWCNPISGHATLYWYQQILGQGPKLLIQFQNNGVVDDSQLPKDRFSAERLKGVDSTLKIQPAKLEDSAVYLCASSATTGGSYGYTFGSGTRLTVV.

Written as DNA, the CDR3 is TGTGCCATCAGCAGTCCGGGACAGGCGCTCACCGGGGAGCTGTTTTTT. Protein sequence: CAISSPGQALTGELFF. The chain carries TRBV10-3 and TRBJ2-2; TRBD1 matches 8 bases. The J segment lost 4 bases and the V segment lost 6 bases, leaving 10 bases of the junction unmatched. Germline V CDR1 and CDR2: ENHRY, SYGVKD. The CDR3 runs to 16 residues.

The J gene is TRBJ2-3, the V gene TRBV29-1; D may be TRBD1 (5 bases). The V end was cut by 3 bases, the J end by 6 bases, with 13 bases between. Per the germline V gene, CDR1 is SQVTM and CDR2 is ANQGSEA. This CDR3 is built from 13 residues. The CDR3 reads CSVDQGSSDTQYF. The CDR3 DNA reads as TGCAGCGTTGATCAGGGCAGTTCCGATACGCAGTATTTT.

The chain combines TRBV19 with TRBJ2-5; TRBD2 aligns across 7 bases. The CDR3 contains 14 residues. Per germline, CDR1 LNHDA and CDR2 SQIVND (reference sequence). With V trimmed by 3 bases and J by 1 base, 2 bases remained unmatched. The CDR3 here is CASSISGTQETQYF. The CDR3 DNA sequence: TGTGCCAGTAGTATCAGCGGGACCCAAGAGACCCAGTACTTC.

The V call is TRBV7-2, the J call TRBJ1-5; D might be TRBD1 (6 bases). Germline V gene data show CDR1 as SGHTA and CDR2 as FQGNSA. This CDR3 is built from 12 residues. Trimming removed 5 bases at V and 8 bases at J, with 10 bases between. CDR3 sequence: CASSGSGEPQHF. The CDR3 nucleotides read TGTGCCAGCAGCGGTTCAGGGGAGCCCCAGCATTTT.

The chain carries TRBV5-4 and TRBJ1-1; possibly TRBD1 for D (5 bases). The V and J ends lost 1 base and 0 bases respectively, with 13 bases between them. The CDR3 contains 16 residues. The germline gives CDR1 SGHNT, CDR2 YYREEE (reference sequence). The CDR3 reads CASSLWGVAMNTEAFF. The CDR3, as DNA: TGTGCCAGCAGCTTGTGGGGGGTAGCCATGAACACTGAAGCTTTCTTT.

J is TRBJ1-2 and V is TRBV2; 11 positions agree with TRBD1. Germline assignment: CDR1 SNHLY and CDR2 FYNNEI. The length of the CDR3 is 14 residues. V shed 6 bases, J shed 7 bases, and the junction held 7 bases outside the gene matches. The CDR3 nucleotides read TGTGCCAGCAGCGCGGGACAGGGGGAAACTGGCTACACCTTC. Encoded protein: CASSAGQGETGYTF.

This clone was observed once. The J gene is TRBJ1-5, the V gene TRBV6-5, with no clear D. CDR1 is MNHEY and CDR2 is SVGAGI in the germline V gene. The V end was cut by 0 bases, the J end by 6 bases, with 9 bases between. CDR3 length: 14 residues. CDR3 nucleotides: TGTGCCAGCAGTTACTCCCGGGTGGGTCAGCCCCAGCATTTT. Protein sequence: CASSYSRVGQPQHF.

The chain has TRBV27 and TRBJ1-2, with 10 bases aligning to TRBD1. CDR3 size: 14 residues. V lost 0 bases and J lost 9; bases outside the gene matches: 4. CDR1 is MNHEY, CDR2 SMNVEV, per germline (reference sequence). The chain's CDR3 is CASSLSGQGVRYTF. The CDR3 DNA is TGTGCCAGCAGTTTATCTGGACAGGGGGTCCGCTACACCTTC.

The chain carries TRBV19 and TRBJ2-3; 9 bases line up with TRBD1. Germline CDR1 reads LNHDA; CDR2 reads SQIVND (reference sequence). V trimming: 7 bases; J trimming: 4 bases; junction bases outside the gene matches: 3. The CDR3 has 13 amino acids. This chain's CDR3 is CASTRQGADTQYF. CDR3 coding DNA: TGTGCCAGTACCCGACAGGGGGCAGATACGCAGTATTTT.